This is a list of T cell receptor beta chains from one sample in a study of shared clonotypes between healthy human individuals. Assay: immunoSEQ multiplex PCR; the TCRdb copy retains only in-frame clones and omits some. The sample holds 450,000 to 650,000 clones, just over 75% seen once. Specimen: PBMCs. Receptors were obtained from a woman aged 35 to 49 in good health. Some clones in this sample may be carry-over from other donors' samples. Each CDR3 is given with its conserved first and last residue. Fields, in order: J gene, clone size, D gene, V gene, CDR3 DNA, CDR3 protein. D genes are given only for firm matches. Not all rows give a size; the values are once, few, many and, for expanded clones, a class.

TRBJ2-5	-	-	TRBV7-2	TGTGCCAGCAGCTTAGAGCCAGCGGAAGAGACCCAGTACTTC	CASSLEPAEETQYF
TRBJ1-6	-	-	TRBV6-1	TGTGCCAGCAGTGAATCCCCTTTTTCACCCCTCCACTTT	CASSESPFSPLHF
TRBJ1-2	-	TRBD1	TRBV15	TGTGCCACCAGCAGAGATCGGACAGGTTCTAATTCACTCTATGGCTACACCTTC	CATSRDRTGSNSLYGYTF
TRBJ2-3	-	TRBD1	TRBV5-6	TGTGCCAGCATCGCCCTCGGGACAGAGCTTGGTACGCAGTATTTT	CASIALGTELGTQYF
TRBJ2-1	-	-	TRBV27	TGTGCCAGCAGTTTTAGCGGATACAATGAGCAGTTCTTC	CASSFSGYNEQFF
TRBJ1-1	-	-	TRBV29-1	TGCAGCGTTGATTGGGGCGCCACTGAAGCTTTCTTT	CSVDWGATEAFF
TRBJ2-3	few	TRBD1	TRBV15	TGTGCCACCAGCTTGCACAGGGGGTCCACAGATACGCAGTATTTT	CATSLHRGSTDTQYF
TRBJ2-6	-	TRBD1	TRBV28	TGTGCCAGCAGTCCGGGACAGGCCTCTGGGGCCAACGTCCTGACTTTC	CASSPGQASGANVLTF
TRBJ2-1	-	-	TRBV19	TGTGCCAGTAGTATAGGGCAGGTTTATGAGCAGTTCTTC	CASSIGQVYEQFF
TRBJ1-1	-	-	TRBV29-1	TGCAGCGTTGAAAGACAGTTGAACACTGAAGCTTTCTTT	CSVERQLNTEAFF
TRBJ2-3	-	-	TRBV6-5	TGTGCCAGCAGTTACTATCCGGGACTTGGGCCAGATACGCAGTATTTT	CASSYYPGLGPDTQYF
TRBJ1-3	-	-	TRBV9	TGTGCCAGCAGCGGCCCAGGTGGAAACACCATATATTTT	CASSGPGGNTIYF
TRBJ2-7	few	-	TRBV27	TGTGCCAGCAGTTCCGGGGTGGGGCGCTACGAGCAGTACTTC	CASSSGVGRYEQYF
TRBJ1-2	-	-	TRBV9	TGTGCCAGCACCCCCCAGGGGCCCTATGGCTACACCTTC	CASTPQGPYGYTF
TRBJ2-7	few	-	TRBV19	TGTGCCAGTAAGGGGCCAGGGGAGTCGTACGAGCAGTACTTC	CASKGPGESYEQYF
TRBJ1-3	-	-	TRBV11-3	TGTGCCAGCAGCGCGGGGGGCAACGCTGGAAACACCATATATTTT	CASSAGGNAGNTIYF
TRBJ2-3	few	-	TRBV19	TGTGCCAGTAGTATAGAGGTAGCCGCAGATACGCAGTATTTT	CASSIEVAADTQYF
TRBJ1-1	few	TRBD1	TRBV11-3	TGTGCCAGCAGCTCGACAGGGCATGAAGCTTTCTTT	CASSSTGHEAFF
TRBJ1-1	-	-	TRBV30	TGTGCCTGGATCCTCACGGGACGGAAGAACACTGAAGCTTTCTTT	CAWILTGRKNTEAFF
TRBJ1-2	-	-	TRBV7-9	TGTGCCAGCAGCTTAGACATGACAGTTTTCTACACCTTC	CASSLDMTVFYTF
TRBJ1-1	-	-	TRBV18	TGTGCCAGCTCACCATTGGCCGCTGAAGCTTTCTTT	CASSPLAAEAFF
TRBJ1-2	once	-	TRBV7-2	TGTGCCAGCAGCTTAGTTGTGGGGGGCTACACCTTC	CASSLVVGGYTF
TRBJ2-3	-	-	TRBV6-4	TGTGCCAGCAGCGACCGGGGGATCACAGATACGCAGTATTTT	CASSDRGITDTQYF